This TCR beta chain is from a study of naive and memory T cell subsets. Whole-study results and caveats: Diversity fell and Gini index rose from naive through CM, EM, EMRA.

From germline, CDR1 is SGHRS and CDR2 YFSETQ. The CDR3 length is 13 residues. V was pared by 5 bases and J by 2 bases, with 11 bases between. Cells stained for CD3, CD4, CD8, CD45RA, CD27 and viability were sorted into four CD45RA/CD27 subsets. An equimolar mix of two oligonucleotides served as the beta constant-region primer for TRBC1 and TRBC2. Ligated cDNA was amplified by four rounds of PCR with nested alpha and beta constant-region primers and SP2. TCRdb ran MiXCR on the UMI-ligation and nested PCR reads and lists one entry per CDR3 protein. The sample comprises about 85,000 distinct CDR3 sequences, around 13% of which are singletons, and roughly 0.84% rests with the top ten. Regarding this clonotype: Its specificity is unknown.

The receptor was isolated from a human donor in good health. The chain couples TRBV5-1 to TRBJ2-7, with D perhaps matching TRBD1 or TRBD2 (5 bases each). The specimen sequenced was central memory CD4+ T cells from blood. The CDR3 coding sequence is TGCGCCAGCAGTAGGGGAGAGGCCTACGAGCAGTACTTC. Its protein is CASSRGEAYEQYF.